This TCR beta chain was sequenced during a study of technical replicates of blood from a few donors. The length of the CDR3 is 13 residues. Germline V gene sequence: CDR1 SGHDT, CDR2 YYEEEE. Between the trimmed V and J ends, which lost 1 base and 5 bases, there was a span of 9 bases. The data were produced by immunoSEQ multiplex PCR, yet TCRdb's version contains in-frame clones alone and is incomplete. Here the sample spans approximately 99,000 clones, roughly 96% being singletons. This clone was seen only once. The sequence was collected from a human donor in good health. Sequences were obtained from T cells isolated from PBMCs. The chain recombines TRBV5-6 with TRBJ1-2, with no clear D. The CDR3 DNA sequence: TGTGCCAGCAGCTTGATACACAGTTATGGCTACACCTTC. It yields the protein CASSLIHSYGYTF.